This TCR beta chain was retrieved from a study of shared clonotypes between healthy human individuals (dated by TCRdb to between 2020 and 2021). Context from the whole study: The cohort included a few men and a couple of women between 18 and 49 years of age. To estimate repertoire size and how much clonotype sharing occurs between individuals, the study deeply sequenced the blood TCR repertoires of several healthy adults. Libraries were prepared and TCR repertoires were sequenced by different laboratories using diverse techniques, in order to increase sequencing depth and limit assay-specific biases. Leukapheresis yielded between about 0.8 and 9.5 billion PBMCs per donor. Per donor, three plates each were used for CD4 naive and CD4 memory, two for CD8 naive, and one for CD8 memory. Overall study results and their limits: When several donors were compared, the shared fraction of clonotypes was 5% to 6.5% for naive CD4, around 4% for naive CD8, 2% to 2.5% for memory CD4, and less than 0.45% for memory CD8. Compared with non-shared clonotypes, the clonotypes found in all four sorted-subset donors had higher generation probabilities. Based on pairwise subsampling, the degree of clonotype sharing among donors was expected to be affected by sequencing depth. Because the study included only a small number of donors, the genetic and exposure-history diversity represented was limited. Only blood was sampled, and tissue TCR repertoires likely differ from those in blood. Rarefaction of sorted-subset datasets indicated incomplete sequencing despite the large sequencing depth. Estimated clonotype richness was generally larger for naive than for memory subsets.

As encoded in the germline V gene, CDR1 is SGHRS while CDR2 is YFSETQ. There are 20 amino acids in the CDR3, from cysteine to phenylalanine inclusive. Just the 60-base CDR3 DNA is kept, in frame starting at base 1. The V end loses 1 base and the J end loses 3 bases, and a stretch of 26 bases separates them. With regard to this clone: Its antigen is currently not known. Base quality data are lacking; no much larger clone is found one base away.

Using the deep immunoSEQ assay, multiplex PCR amplified TCR CDR3 regions from genomic DNA. Extracted genomic DNA from each cell subset was distributed evenly across all wells of several immunoSEQ 96-well plates, and each plate was treated as a replicate. For sorted subsets, each replicate PCR was loaded with approximately 0.2 ug genomic DNA, equivalent to about 33,000 T cell genomes. Purified libraries were quantified with a Qubit 3.0 fluorometer, sized on a Bioanalyzer 2100, and re-quantified with the KAPA Library Quantification kit. A separate single-read 150-cycle Illumina NextSeq 550 flow cell was used to sequence each immunoSEQ 96-well plate. The original pipeline was this. Because the immunoSEQ output held only junctional sequences and lacked quality scores, the filtering could not match the filtering applied to full-length reads. Sequences were annotated with PyIR, a Python wrapper for IgBLAST v1.9, and V/J genes and CDR3 were assigned using IMGT germline references. Reads were removed for weak V/J assignments (E-value above 1e-6), missing CDR3, stop codons, out-of-frame junctions, or ambiguous translated residues. V3J clonotypes were defined as sequences sharing the same inferred V gene, J gene, and CDR3 amino acid sequence. Percentage overlap between repertoires was calculated by dividing the number of shared unique clonotypes by the size of the smaller repertoire. Repertoire richness was assessed with RTK rarefaction, the Chao1 estimator, and Recon v2.1 estimates of unobserved clonotypes. Generation probabilities were computed with OLGA for all TCRbeta clonotypes obtained by the gDNA method from a few donors. TCRdb obtained this table from immuneACCESS and retained in-frame rearrangements with V and J assigned. These tables miss some clones; where compared with another copy, unresolved V genes account for less than half of the shortfall, and the remainder is unexplained. V, J and clone size are taken as reported in that table, and D and trimming were inferred from the DNA itself. This sample gives about 2.4 million clones in total; roughly 93% of them show up just once. Approximately 0.35% of the sample is in the top ten clones.

The donors were healthy, HIV-negative adults with no recently reported acute infections or vaccinations. All donors were Caucasian adults living in Nashville, Tennessee, USA. CD4+ T cells were enriched by magnetic negative selection; naive cells were then positively selected on CD45RA, and the negative fraction formed the memory subset. Blood was collected by leukapheresis, and PBMCs were isolated by Ficoll-Histopaque density gradient centrifugation and then cryopreserved in liquid nitrogen vapor phase. Purity and quantity of every magnetically sorted T cell population were checked by analytical flow cytometry. Genomic DNA was isolated from every sorted fraction and measured by UV absorbance on a Nanodrop 2000c.

Material: naive CD4+ T cells from PBMCs. What this sample's cell subset or site label stands for: CD45RA+ positively selected. The origin of this receptor is a man younger than 35 in good health. Some clones in this sample may be carry-over from other donors' samples. The chain was built from TRBV5-1 and TRBJ2-1, and possibly TRBD2, on 6 matching bases. Here the CDR3 is given as CASSLYRDRGRSSVYNEQFF. At the DNA level, the sequence is TGCGCCAGCAGCTTGTACCGGGATCGGGGTCGATCTAGCGTCTACAATGAGCAGTTCTTC.